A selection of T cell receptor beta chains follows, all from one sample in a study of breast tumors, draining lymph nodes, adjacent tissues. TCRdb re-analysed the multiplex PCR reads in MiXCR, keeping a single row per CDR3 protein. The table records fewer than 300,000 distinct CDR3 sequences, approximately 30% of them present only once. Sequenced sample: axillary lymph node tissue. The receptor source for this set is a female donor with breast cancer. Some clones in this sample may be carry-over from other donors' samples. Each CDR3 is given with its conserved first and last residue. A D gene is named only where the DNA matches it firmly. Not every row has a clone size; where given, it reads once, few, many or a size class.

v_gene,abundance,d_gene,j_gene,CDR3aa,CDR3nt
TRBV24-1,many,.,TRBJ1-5,CATSDHTSQPQHF,TGTGCCACCAGTGATCATACGAGCCAGCCCCAGCATTTT
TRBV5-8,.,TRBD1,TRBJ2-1,CASSFWTPPPGTGGLNEQFF,TGTGCCAGCAGCTTCTGGACGCCGCCGCCCGGGACAGGGGGTTTAAATGAGCAGTTCTTC
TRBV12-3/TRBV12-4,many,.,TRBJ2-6,CASSFDSTSGANVLTF,TGTGCCAGCAGTTTTGACTCTACTTCTGGGGCCAACGTCCTGACTTTC
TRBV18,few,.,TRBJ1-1,CASANRDTEAFF,TGTGCCAGCGCAAACAGGGACACTGAAGCTTTCTTT
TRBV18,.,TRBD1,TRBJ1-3,CASSPLQTGMGNTTYF,TGTGCCAGCTCACCCCTCCAGACAGGGATGGGAAACACCACATATTTT
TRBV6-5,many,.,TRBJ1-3,CASSYSKARAGNTIYF,TGTGCCAGCAGTTACTCGAAGGCTAGAGCTGGAAACACCATATATTTT
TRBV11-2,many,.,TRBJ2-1,CASSLRWQGGNEQFF,TGTGCCAGCAGCTTAAGATGGCAGGGGGGGAATGAGCAGTTCTTC
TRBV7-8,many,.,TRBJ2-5,CASSPNTLETQYF,TGTGCCAGCAGCCCTAACACCCTAGAGACCCAGTACTTC
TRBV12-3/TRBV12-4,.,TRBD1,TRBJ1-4,CASSQQKGAANEKLFF,TGTGCCAGCTCTCAACAAAAGGGGGCGGCTAATGAAAAACTGTTTTTT
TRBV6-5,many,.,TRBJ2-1,CASSYSGGMSAPNEQFF,TGTGCCAGCAGTTACTCTGGCGGGATGAGTGCTCCGAATGAGCAGTTCTTC
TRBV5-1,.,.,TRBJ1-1,CASSRQTSNTEAFF,TGCGCCAGCAGCCGACAGACGAGTAACACTGAAGCTTTCTTT
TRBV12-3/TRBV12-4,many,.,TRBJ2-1,CASSFGGYNEQFF,TGTGCCAGCAGTTTTGGAGGGTACAATGAGCAGTTCTTC
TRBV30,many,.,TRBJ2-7,CAWSGHFSYEQYF,TGTGCCTGGAGCGGACACTTTTCCTACGAGCAGTACTTC
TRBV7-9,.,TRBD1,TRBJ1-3,CASSLTGGEAGNTIYF,TGTGCCAGCAGCTTAACAGGGGGCGAGGCCGGAAACACCATATATTTT
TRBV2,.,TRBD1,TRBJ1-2,CASSDPGQGPYGYTF,TGCGCCAGCAGTGACCCGGGACAGGGCCCTTATGGCTACACCTTC
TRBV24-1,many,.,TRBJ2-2,CATSEHTFANTGELFF,TGTGCCACCAGTGAACACACGTTCGCGAACACCGGGGAGCTGTTTTTT
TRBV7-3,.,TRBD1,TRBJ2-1,CASSPPGQGDGQLF,TGTGCCAGCTCACCACCGGGACAGGGTGATGGGCAGCTCTTC
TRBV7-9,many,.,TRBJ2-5,CASSFLAPLKLGTQYF,TGTGCCAGCAGCTTCCTAGCGCCCCTCAAATTGGGGACCCAGTACTTC
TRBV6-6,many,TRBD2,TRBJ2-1,CASSPSLAGSYNEQFF,TGTGCCAGCAGTCCGTCTCTAGCGGGAAGCTACAATGAGCAGTTCTTC
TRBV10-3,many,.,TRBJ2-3,CAISEAPSADTQYF,TGTGCCATCAGTGAAGCTCCAAGCGCAGATACGCAGTATTTT
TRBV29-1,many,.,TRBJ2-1,CSVGLNYNEQFF,TGCAGCGTTGGACTCAACTACAATGAGCAGTTCTTC
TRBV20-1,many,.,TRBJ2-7,CSAPSAGVYEQYF,TGCAGTGCTCCTAGCGCCGGGGTGTACGAGCAGTACTTC
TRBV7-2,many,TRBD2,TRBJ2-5,CASSLLGRTSGFFLRWTQYF,TGTGCCAGCAGCTTACTCGGGAGGACTAGCGGGTTCTTCTTACGGTGGACCCAGTACTTC
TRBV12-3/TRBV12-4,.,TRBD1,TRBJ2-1,CASRRWTGGYNEQFF,TGTGCTAGCCGGCGTTGGACAGGAGGATACAATGAGCAGTTCTTC
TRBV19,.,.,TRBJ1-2,CASTRDGSDAYGYTF,TGTGCCAGTACTCGGGACGGCTCGGATGCCTATGGCTACACCTTC
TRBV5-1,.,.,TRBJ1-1,CASMGGTTEAFF,TGCGCCAGCATGGGGGGGACCACTGAAGCTTTCTTT
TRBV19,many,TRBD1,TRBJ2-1,CASTDRAPSNEQFF,TGTGCCAGTACCGACAGGGCCCCCAGCAATGAGCAGTTCTTC
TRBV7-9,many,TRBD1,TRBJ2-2,CASSSLVGQGTGTGELFF,TGTGCCAGCAGCTCTTTAGTCGGACAGGGGACGGGCACCGGGGAGCTGTTTTTT
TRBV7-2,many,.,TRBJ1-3,CASSLNSPGHSRLTGNTIYF,TGTGCCAGCAGCTTAAATTCACCGGGACACTCGCGCCTCACTGGAAACACCATATATTTT
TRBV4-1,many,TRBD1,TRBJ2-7,CASSQGQGGTYEQYF,TGCGCCAGCAGCCAGGGACAGGGGGGCACCTACGAGCAGTACTTC
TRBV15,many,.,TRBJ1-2,CATSRDHGIGYTF,TGTGCCACCAGCAGAGATCATGGCATAGGCTACACCTTC
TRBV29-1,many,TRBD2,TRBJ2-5,CSVGLAGGGETQYF,TGCAGCGTCGGACTAGCGGGAGGTGGGGAGACCCAGTACTTC
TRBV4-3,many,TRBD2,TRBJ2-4,CASSQASGKNIQYF,TGCGCCAGCAGCCAGGCTAGCGGGAAAAACATTCAGTACTTC
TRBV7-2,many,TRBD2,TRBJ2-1,CASTSGTRGYNEQFF,TGTGCCAGCACTTCCGGGACTAGAGGCTACAATGAGCAGTTCTTC
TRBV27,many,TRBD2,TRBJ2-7,CASRLAGAIYEQYF,TGTGCCAGCAGACTAGCGGGAGCTATCTACGAGCAGTACTTC
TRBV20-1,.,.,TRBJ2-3,CSARALRRTDTQYF,TGCAGTGCTAGAGCTCTTAGGCGAACAGATACGCAGTATTTT
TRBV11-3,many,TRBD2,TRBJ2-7,CASTGSGMSSYEQYF,TGTGCCAGCACAGGAAGCGGGATGAGCTCCTACGAGCAGTACTTC
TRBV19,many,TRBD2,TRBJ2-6,CAGTRTSGTGANVLTF,TGTGCCGGTACTCGGACTAGCGGGACTGGGGCCAACGTCCTGACTTTC
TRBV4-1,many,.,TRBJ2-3,CASSPQRGADTQYF,TGCGCCAGCAGCCCCCAAAGGGGTGCGGATACGCAGTATTTT
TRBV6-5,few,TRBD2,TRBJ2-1,CASSRASGRTDEQFF,TGTGCCAGCAGTCGGGCTAGCGGGAGGACGGATGAGCAGTTCTTC
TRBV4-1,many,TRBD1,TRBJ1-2,CASSRGQGQGYTF,TGCGCCAGCAGCCGGGGACAGGGGCAAGGCTACACCTTC
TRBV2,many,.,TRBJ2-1,CASSGPREFF,TGTGCCAGCTCTGGGCCGCGGGAGTTCTTC
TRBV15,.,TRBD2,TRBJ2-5,CATSREQGLAAQETQYF,TGTGCCACCAGCAGAGAACAGGGACTAGCGGCCCAAGAGACCCAGTACTTC
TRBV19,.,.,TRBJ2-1,CASSRDAGIGNGQFF,TGTGCCAGTAGTAGGGACGCTGGTATCGGCAATGGGCAGTTCTTC
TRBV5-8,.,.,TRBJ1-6,CASKPSGTSNSPLHF,TGTGCCAGCAAACCATCCGGGACAAGTAATTCACCCCTCCACTTT
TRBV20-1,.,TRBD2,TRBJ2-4,CSARGGGGNNQYF,TGCAGTGCTAGAGGCGGGGGGGGGAACAATCAGTACTTC
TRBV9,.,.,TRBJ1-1,CASTRQARNTEAFF,TGTGCCAGCACCCGACAGGCCCGGAACACTGAAGCTTTCTTT
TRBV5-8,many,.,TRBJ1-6,CASSLASRGSNSPLHF,TGTGCCAGCAGCCTAGCCTCGAGGGGGAGTAATTCACCCCTCCACTTT
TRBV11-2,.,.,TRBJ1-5,CASSAQGNQPQHF,TGTGCCAGCAGCGCACAGGGCAATCAGCCCCAGCATTTT
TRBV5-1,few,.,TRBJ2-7,CASSLLGYEHYF,TGCGCCAGCAGCTTGCTCGGATACGAGCACTACTTC